A selection of T cell receptor beta chains follows, all from one sample in a study of CD8 T cells in ankylosing spondylitis. TCRdb reprocessed the 5' RACE reads via MiXCR and lists one record per CDR3 protein. The table includes approximately 250,000 distinct CDR3 sequences, over 9.5% detected once. The sequencing input was blood, either unsorted or a sorted T cell fraction (not recorded which). Receptors originate from a male donor with ankylosing spondylitis or in good health (not recorded which). Each CDR3 is given with its conserved first and last residue. A D gene is named only where the DNA matches it firmly. A clone size is listed for some rows: how often the clone was seen (once, few, many), or a class if it is expanded.

many TRBJ2-5 TRBV6-1 NA CASSRGEPQETQYF TGTGCCAGCTCTAGGGGGGAGCCCCAGGAGACCCAGTACTTC
NA TRBJ2-5 TRBV7-2 NA CASKRGDGYQETRYF TGTGCCAGCAAACGCGGGGATGGGTACCAAGAGACCCGGTACTTC
few TRBJ1-3 TRBV7-8 NA CASSPPGRSSGNTIYF TGTGCCAGCAGCCCCCCGGGACGGAGCTCTGGAAACACCATATATTTT
NA TRBJ2-5 TRBV6-2/TRBV6-3 TRBD2 CASSPIPTSGSIETQYF TGTGCCAGCAGCCCTATTCCGACTAGCGGGAGTATAGAGACCCAGTACTTC
many TRBJ1-2 TRBV6-6 TRBD1 CASSTGDGYTF TGTGCCAGCAGTACAGGGGATGGCTACACCTTC
few TRBJ2-1 TRBV25-1 NA CASRPPRRLGDNEQFF TGTGCCAGCAGGCCACCGAGAAGGTTGGGGGACAATGAGCAGTTCTTC
NA TRBJ1-1 TRBV6-1 NA CASSLLDSRGTEAFF TGTGCCAGCAGCCTGCTAGACAGTCGGGGCACTGAAGCTTTCTTT
many TRBJ1-2 TRBV20-1 TRBD1 CSARGGTGTPGYGYTF TGCAGTGCTAGAGGTGGGACAGGGACCCCAGGCTATGGCTACACCTTC
many TRBJ2-7 TRBV25-1 NA CASSQHLIGAYEQYF TGTGCCAGCAGTCAACACCTAATAGGAGCCTACGAGCAGTACTTC
many TRBJ2-7 TRBV7-8 TRBD2 CASSPVAGKQYF TGTGCCAGCAGCCCAGTAGCGGGGAAGCAGTACTTC
many TRBJ2-2 TRBV12-3/TRBV12-4 NA CASSSGTIYTGELFF TGTGCCAGCAGTTCCGGGACAATCTACACCGGGGAGCTGTTTTTT
few TRBJ1-4 TRBV11-3 NA CASSLRGQQNEKLFF TGTGCCAGCAGCTTACGAGGACAGCAGAATGAAAAACTGTTTTTT
NA TRBJ1-1 TRBV5-1 NA CASSLDGQRPLNTEAFF TGCGCCAGCAGCTTGGACGGACAGCGGCCTCTGAACACTGAAGCTTTCTTT
many TRBJ1-1 TRBV6-1 NA CASSGGGGVKGTEAFF TGTGCCAGCAGTGGTGGCGGCGGGGTTAAAGGCACTGAAGCTTTCTTT
many TRBJ2-5 TRBV11-2 NA CASRPGVEETQYF TGTGCCTCCCGCCCGGGGGTCGAAGAGACCCAGTACTTC
many TRBJ2-5 TRBV20-1 TRBD2 CSASGSGGAMTQYF TGCAGTGCTAGCGGTAGCGGGGGGGCGATGACCCAGTACTTC
NA TRBJ2-1 TRBV9 TRBD2 CASSALLAGYEQFF TGTGCCAGCAGCGCTCTCCTAGCGGGGTATGAGCAGTTCTTC
NA TRBJ2-1 TRBV30 NA CAWRRGTHNEQFF TGTGCCTGGAGGAGGGGGACCCACAATGAGCAGTTCTTC
few TRBJ2-7 TRBV2 NA CASKVYEQYF TGTGCCAGCAAGGTCTACGAGCAGTACTTC
many TRBJ2-5 TRBV7-2 NA CASSYRLTQETQYF TGTGCCAGCAGCTACCGCCTGACCCAAGAGACCCAGTACTTC
many TRBJ1-3 TRBV7-9 NA CASSLAGFSGNTIYF TGTGCCAGCAGCTTAGCGGGTTTCTCTGGAAACACCATATATTTT
few TRBJ1-6 TRBV20-1 NA CSARSGSGTMGSPLHF TGCAGTGCTAGAAGCGGGTCAGGGACAATGGGCTCACCCCTCCACTTT
many TRBJ2-2 TRBV25-1 NA CASRVKGETGELFF TGTGCCAGCAGGGTAAAGGGGGAAACCGGGGAGCTGTTTTTT
NA TRBJ2-3 TRBV7-2 NA CASSLGGWTSTDTQYF TGTGCCAGCAGCTTGGGGGGATGGACTAGCACAGATACGCAGTATTTT
few TRBJ2-1 TRBV12-3/TRBV12-4 TRBD2 CASSFPSGGDLQGYNEQFF TGTGCCAGCAGTTTCCCCTCCGGGGGGGACCTGCAGGGGTACAATGAGCAGTTCTTC
many TRBJ2-3 TRBV7-9 TRBD1 CASSTPTGHGDTQYF TGTGCCAGCAGCACACCGACAGGGCATGGAGATACGCAGTATTTT
many TRBJ2-1 TRBV27 NA CASSMGRAYSSYNEQFF TGTGCCAGCAGCATGGGCCGCGCGTACAGCTCCTACAATGAGCAGTTCTTC
NA TRBJ2-7 TRBV21-1 NA CASSIGSPAYEQYF TGTGCCAGCAGCATCGGGTCCCCGGCCTACGAGCAGTACTTC
NA TRBJ2-3 TRBV15 TRBD1 CATSTRQGEVTDTQYF TGTGCCACCAGCACGCGACAGGGAGAGGTGACAGATACGCAGTATTTT
many TRBJ2-7 TRBV20-1 NA CSAINRDNSYEQYF TGCAGTGCTATAAATCGGGACAACTCCTACGAGCAGTACTTC
many TRBJ1-4 TRBV5-6 NA CASSLGGGTSQLFF TGTGCCAGCAGCTTGGGGGGGGGCACTAGTCAACTGTTTTTT
many TRBJ2-5 TRBV12-3/TRBV12-4 TRBD2 CASSLRGTSGPQETQYF TGTGCCAGCAGTTTAAGGGGAACTAGCGGGCCTCAAGAGACCCAGTACTTC
many TRBJ1-2 TRBV20-1 TRBD1 CSARGTGAFYGYTF TGCAGTGCTAGAGGGACAGGGGCCTTTTATGGCTACACCTTC
many TRBJ2-5 TRBV20-1 NA CSARGTGQETQYF TGCAGTGCTAGAGGGACCGGCCAAGAGACCCAGTACTTC
many TRBJ1-5 TRBV12-3/TRBV12-4 NA CASSRGAINQPQHF TGTGCCAGCAGCCGGGGGGCAATCAATCAGCCCCAGCATTTT
NA TRBJ2-1 TRBV30 NA CAWNTGADEQFF TGTGCCTGGAATACGGGGGCCGATGAGCAGTTCTTC
many TRBJ2-7 TRBV20-1 NA CSARDEGAGIYEQYF TGCAGTGCTAGAGATGAAGGGGCGGGGATCTACGAGCAGTACTTC
many TRBJ2-3 TRBV21-1 NA CARGPDRGTDTQYF TGTGCCAGGGGGCCGGACAGGGGCACAGATACGCAGTATTTT
few TRBJ1-2 TRBV20-1 TRBD1 CSARDRGQGARGYGYTF TGCAGTGCTAGAGATAGGGGACAGGGGGCGCGTGGCTATGGCTACACCTTC
many TRBJ2-3 TRBV29-1 TRBD2 CSVESGRAVDTQYF TGCAGCGTCGAAAGTGGGAGGGCCGTGGATACGCAGTATTTT
many TRBJ1-5 TRBV4-1 NA CASSQVRLGLKGIGQPQHF TGCGCCAGCAGCCAAGTCAGGTTGGGCCTAAAAGGGATTGGTCAGCCCCAGCATTTT
many TRBJ1-2 TRBV5-1 TRBD1 CASSLFPPSTGTDGYTF TGCGCCAGCAGCTTGTTTCCGCCATCGACAGGGACGGATGGCTACACCTTC
many TRBJ2-1 TRBV5-1 NA CASSLSSTNNEQFF TGCGCCAGCAGCTTGTCTTCTACGAACAATGAGCAGTTCTTC
many TRBJ2-5 TRBV15 NA CATSMGHGETQYF TGTGCCACCAGCATGGGCCATGGGGAGACCCAGTACTTC
NA TRBJ1-1 TRBV10-3 NA CAITSRGTEAFF TGTGCCATCACCTCGAGGGGGACTGAAGCTTTCTTT
few TRBJ2-7 TRBV7-8 TRBD2 CASSLGEGNYEQYF TGTGCCAGCAGCTTAGGGGAGGGGAACTACGAGCAGTACTTC
few TRBJ2-1 TRBV20-1 TRBD2 CSIRAGGWNEQFF TGCAGTATCCGAGCGGGAGGTTGGAATGAGCAGTTCTTC
many TRBJ1-1 TRBV20-1 NA CSARGTLNTEVFF TGCAGTGCTAGAGGGACGTTGAACACTGAAGTTTTCTTT
many TRBJ2-5 TRBV18 NA CASSPPQTVLQETQYF TGTGCCAGCTCACCACCCCAGACAGTGCTCCAAGAGACCCAGTACTTC
many TRBJ2-3 TRBV7-9 NA CASSLGQLDSTDTQYF TGTGCCAGCAGCTTAGGACAGCTTGATAGCACAGATACGCAGTATTTT
many TRBJ2-1 TRBV20-1 TRBD2 CSARMPGLAGGSSYNEQFF TGCAGTGCTAGAATGCCGGGACTAGCGGGGGGCTCCTCCTACAATGAGCAGTTCTTC
many TRBJ2-1 TRBV4-1 TRBD2 CASSPLAGGLFNEQFF TGCGCCAGCAGCCCCCTAGCGGGGGGCCTTTTCAATGAGCAGTTCTTC
many TRBJ2-5 TRBV25-1 TRBD2 CASSESGGQETQYF TGTGCCAGCAGTGAATCGGGGGGACAAGAGACCCAGTACTTC
many TRBJ2-1 TRBV3-1 TRBD2 CASSRGLANNEQFF TGTGCCAGCAGCCGGGGACTAGCGAATAATGAGCAGTTCTTC